A single sample gave rise to the 20 T cell receptor beta chains below, sequenced in a study of molecular identifiers for immune sequencing clone quantification. TCRdb recomputed calls from the PCR reads with MiXCR, one row per CDR3 protein. This sample has over 600,000 distinct CDR3 sequences, with just under 20% found just once. The sequenced sample consisted of naive CD8+ T cells from blood, with Jurkat cell RNA spiked in. As for subset: FACS-sorted CD8+CD4-CCR7+CD45RA+ naive T cells. The receptors shown here come from a human donor in good health. Some libraries in this study had Jurkat cell RNA spiked in.

This clonotype was seen at least ten times. The chain couples TRBV28 to TRBJ1-1, with D possibly matching TRBD1 (5 bases). V was clipped by 5 bases and J by 1 base, with 11 bases between them. The CDR3 consists of 14 residues. Germline V lookup: CDR1 MDHEN, CDR2 SYDVKM. CDR3 DNA sequence: TGTGCCAGCAGTGAGCCAGACAGGAACACTGAAGCTTTCTTT. It is translated as CASSEPDRNTEAFF.

Note on this clonotype: A read error may explain this, as a much larger clone is one base away. The chain has TRBV5-4 and TRBJ2-7; 8 bases map to TRBD1. Germline CDR1 reads SGHNT; CDR2 reads YYREEE (reference sequence). The CDR3 spans 14 residues. The V and J ends lost 7 bases and 1 base, in that order; junction bases with no gene match: 7. CDR3 region: CASGRDRFSYEQYF. The CDR3 coding sequence is TGTGCCAGCGGCAGGGACAGGTTTTCCTACGAGCAGTACTTC.

This clonotype was seen many times. The chain links TRBV18 to TRBJ2-3, with D perhaps matching TRBD1 (6 bases). The CDR3 runs to 16 residues. Germline V gene lookup returns CDR1 KGHSH and CDR2 LQKENI. Trimming shortened V by 2 bases and J by 2 bases, and 14 bases separated the two germline ends. The CDR3 sequence: CASSPRSGAITDTQYF. The CDR3 nucleotides are TGTGCCAGCTCACCAAGGTCAGGGGCCATCACAGATACGCAGTATTTT.

This clonotype was counted many times. The chain joins TRBV27 to TRBJ1-1; the D gene is possibly TRBD1 (6 bases). The ends were cut back, 6 bases at V and 5 bases at J, with 10 bases in the middle. CDR3 length equals 12 residues. Germline V CDR1 and CDR2: MNHEY, SMNVEV (reference sequence). CDR3 in DNA: TGTGCCAGCAGGACCCAGGGGACTGAAGCTTTCTTT. Protein product: CASRTQGTEAFF.

Here the CDR3 reads CASSQIIPGRLYNEQFF. CDR3 nucleotides: TGTGCCAGCAGCCAAATAATACCCGGGAGGCTCTACAATGAGCAGTTCTTC. This chain joins TRBV3-1 and TRBJ2-1; TRBD2 aligns across 7 bases. The germline gives CDR1 LGHDT, CDR2 YNNKEL (reference sequence). Unmatched junction bases numbered 10, after V lost 2 bases and J lost 3 bases. The CDR3 covers 17 residues.

This chain uses TRBV5-6 with TRBJ2-7, with 7 nucleotides matching TRBD2. CDR1 is SGHDT and CDR2 is YYEEEE in the germline V gene. The trim removed 7 bases at V and 3 bases at J, leaving 10 bases unmatched. The CDR3 runs to 14 residues. CDR3 loop: CASGVHGRSYEQYF. CDR3 sequence (DNA): TGTGCCAGCGGCGTTCACGGGAGGAGCTACGAGCAGTACTTC.

This clonotype has ten or more counts. The chain couples TRBV25-1 to TRBJ1-1; D gene ambiguous. The length of the CDR3 is 11 residues. V dropped 6 bases and J dropped 6 bases, with 8 bases sitting between them. Germline assignment: CDR1 MGHDK and CDR2 SYGVNS. The CDR3 reads CASSAGAEAFF. The CDR3 nucleotides read TGTGCCAGCAGCGCCGGGGCTGAAGCTTTCTTT. The variable domain in full, completed from reference TRBV25-1 and TRBJ1-1, reads EADIYQTPRYLVIGTGKKITLECSQTMGHDKMYWYQQDPGMELHLIHYSYGVNSTEKGDLSSESTVSRIRTEHFPLTLESARPSHTSQYLCASSAGAEAFFGQGTRLTVV.

Ten or more counts support this clonotype. An end of the junction differs from the germline gene, which may be a read error. V is TRBV7-9 and J is TRBJ2-7; D call uncertain. The CDR3 runs 14 residues. Germline V gene lookup returns CDR1 SEHNR and CDR2 FQNEAQ (reference sequence). The CDR3 spells CASSSEGFSDEQYF. The CDR3 coding sequence is TGTGCCAGCAGCTCGGAAGGGTTCTCCGACGAGCAGTACTTC. The variable domain in full, completed from reference TRBV7-9 and TRBJ2-7, reads DTGVSQNPRHKITKRGQNVTFRCDPISEHNRLYWYRQTLGQGPEFLTYFQNEAQLEKSRLLSDRFSAERPKGSFSTLEIQRTEQGDSAMYLCASSSEGFSDEQYFGPGTRLTVT.

This clonotype came up a few times. The chain joins TRBV29-1 to TRBJ2-1, with 7 bases matching TRBD2. The CDR3 spans 13 residues. V dropped 3 bases and J dropped 5; count of bases not matched to a gene: 4. The germline CDR1 and CDR2 sequences are SQVTM and ANQGSEA. CDR3 in amino acids: CSVDRDYNNEQFF. CDR3 coding DNA: TGCAGCGTTGACCGGGACTACAACAATGAGCAGTTCTTC.

At least ten counts were recorded for this clonotype. In DNA, the CDR3 is TGTGCCAGCAGCTCCGGATACAGGGTGGACACAGATACGCAGTATTTT. Its translation: CASSSGYRVDTDTQYF. The genes are TRBV11-2 and TRBJ2-3, with D tentatively TRBD1 (6 bases). The germline V gene has CDR1 SGHAT and CDR2 FQNNGV. This CDR3 spans 16 amino acids. V was cut by 4 bases and J by 2 bases, with 16 bases left in between. The full variable domain, its missing parts supplied by reference TRBV11-2 and TRBJ2-3, is EAGVAQSPRYKIIEKRQSVAFWCNPISGHATLYWYQQILGQGPKLLIQFQNNGVVDDSQLPKDRFSAERLKGVDSTLKIQPAKLEDSAVYLCASSSGYRVDTDTQYFGPGTRLTVL.

J is TRBJ2-2 and V is TRBV7-9, with a weak D call TRBD1 (5 bases). The CDR3 spans 15 residues. CDR1 is SEHNR and CDR2 is FQNEAQ in the germline V gene (reference sequence). With 3 bases removed from V and 5 bases from J, the gap between germline ends came to 13 bases. The CDR3 nucleotides read TGTGCCAGCAGCTTTGGCTTGGGGCAAACCGGGGAGCTGTTTTTT. This encodes CASSFGLGQTGELFF. Using reference TRBV7-9 and TRBJ2-2 for the parts outside the CDR3, the full variable domain is DTGVSQNPRHKITKRGQNVTFRCDPISEHNRLYWYRQTLGQGPEFLTYFQNEAQLEKSRLLSDRFSAERPKGSFSTLEIQRTEQGDSAMYLCASSFGLGQTGELFFGEGSRLTVL.

This clonotype was seen a handful of times. The chain uses TRBV10-2 and TRBJ1-5; D remains ambiguous. Germline lookup yields CDR1 WSHSY and CDR2 SAAADI. The CDR3 length is 15 residues. With 3 bases removed from V and 2 bases from J, the gap between germline ends came to 11 bases. DNA of the CDR3: TGCGCCAGCAGTGACCCGTCATGGGGCAATCAGCCCCAGCATTTT. This sequence encodes CASSDPSWGNQPQHF.

Many counts were recorded for this clonotype. The chain uses TRBV4-3 and TRBJ1-1; D is unresolved. Trimming pared 0 bases from V and 0 bases from J, leaving 11 bases between. From germline, CDR1 is LGHNA and CDR2 YSLEER. The CDR3 length is 16 residues. This CDR3 is CASSQDRYLLNTEAFF. CDR3 coding DNA: TGCGCCAGCAGCCAAGATCGGTATTTATTGAACACTGAAGCTTTCTTT.

The table lists this clonotype with a few counts. This chain uses TRBV4-1 with TRBJ1-2, with D perhaps TRBD1 (5 bases). Deletions cut 4 bases from V and 3 bases from J, with 18 bases between. The CDR3 totals 16 residues. Per the germline V gene, CDR1 is MGHRA and CDR2 is YSYEKL. In DNA, the CDR3 is TGCGCCAGCAGCCCCTTCGGGGGGGGAGGGGACTATGGCTACACCTTC. Translated, it gives CASSPFGGGGDYGYTF.

As concerns this clonotype: One end of the junction fails to match germline, which may point to a read error. The gene calls are TRBV4-2 and TRBJ1-5, with D perhaps matching TRBD1 (6 bases). The CDR3 has 16 residues. CDR1 is LGHNA and CDR2 is YNFKEQ in the germline V gene. The DNA of the CDR3 is TGTGCCAGCGGCCATTCCGTCGGGGGCGTAGTTCAGCCCCAGCATTTT. It yields the protein CASGHSVGGVVQPQHF.

Regarding this clonotype: Being one base from a much bigger clone, this may be a read error. In this CDR3 the conserved last residue, phenylalanine or tryptophan, is missing, so a read error is likely. The genes are TRBV12-3 or TRBV12-4 and TRBJ2-2, with unresolved D. Between the trimmed V and J ends, which lost 4 bases and 8 bases, there was a span of 8 bases. This CDR3 contains 12 residues. In DNA form, the CDR3 reads TGTGCCAGCAGTTCCAGAGAGGGGGAGCTGTTTCTT. Its translation is CASSSREGELFL.

This clonotype has just a few counts. The chain links TRBV5-1 to TRBJ2-3, with D perhaps matching TRBD1 or TRBD2 (6 bases each). The CDR3 loop spans 16 amino acids. Germline CDR1 and CDR2: SGHRS and YFSETQ. V gave up 0 bases and J gave up 3 bases, with 14 bases separating them. The CDR3 region has the DNA TGCGCCAGCAGCTTGGAGTGGGGGGCGGTAACAGATACGCAGTATTTT. Translating gives CASSLEWGAVTDTQYF.

This clonotype was recorded at least ten times. The J gene is TRBJ2-7, the V gene TRBV28; D could derive from TRBD1 or TRBD2 (5 bases each). Germline V gene data show CDR1 as MDHEN and CDR2 as SYDVKM. The CDR3 extends over 17 amino acids. Trimming cost V 5 bases and J 6 bases, with 26 bases left between them. The CDR3 DNA is TGTGCCAGCAGTCCACCCTGGGGGTCAGGTTACAACTCCGAGCAGTACTTC. Translating it yields CASSPPWGSGYNSEQYF.

This clonotype was counted at least ten times. V and J are TRBV4-3 and TRBJ1-2, with D maybe TRBD1 (5 bases). There are 16 residues in the CDR3. Germline CDR1 LGHNA, CDR2 YSLEER. V was cut by 0 bases and J by 4 bases, with 15 bases left in between. As DNA, the CDR3 is TGCGCCAGCAGCCAAGATCATGGGGGGACGAGCTATGGCTACACCTTC. Its protein product is CASSQDHGGTSYGYTF.

With regard to this clonotype: One base away lies a much larger clone, so this may be a sequencing read error. The chain links TRBV4-3 to TRBJ2-7; a weak D match, TRBD2 (5 bases). The length of the CDR3 is 14 residues. V was pared by 2 bases and J by 2 bases, with 10 bases between. Per the germline V gene, CDR1 is LGHNA and CDR2 is YSLEER. CDR3 region: CASSQNRRAYEQYF. As DNA, the CDR3 is TGCGCCAGCAGCCAAAATCGGCGGGCCTACGAGCAGTACTTC.